This TCR beta chain was identified in a study of shared T cell receptors in the human thymus. Germline V gene sequence: CDR1 SGDLS, CDR2 YYNGEE. This CDR3 comprises 15 residues. With 2 bases clipped from V and 0 bases from J, the junction kept 4 bases outside the gene matches. Profiling relied on immunoSEQ multiplex PCR, and the TCRdb table lists in-frame clones only, not all of them. The sample includes roughly 500,000 clones, roughly 74% of them seen just once. This sample was shared with a second study, whose subject was human thymus T cells. That source notes: The thymus was resected at corrective cardiac surgery.

The sample consisted of thymocytes. This sequence was found in a boy younger than two with a congenital heart defect. This chain links TRBV9 with TRBJ1-1; 7 bases align to TRBD1. This chain's CDR3 is CASSVRGEMNTEAFF. CDR3 bases: TGTGCCAGCAGCGTCAGGGGGGAAATGAACACTGAAGCTTTCTTT.